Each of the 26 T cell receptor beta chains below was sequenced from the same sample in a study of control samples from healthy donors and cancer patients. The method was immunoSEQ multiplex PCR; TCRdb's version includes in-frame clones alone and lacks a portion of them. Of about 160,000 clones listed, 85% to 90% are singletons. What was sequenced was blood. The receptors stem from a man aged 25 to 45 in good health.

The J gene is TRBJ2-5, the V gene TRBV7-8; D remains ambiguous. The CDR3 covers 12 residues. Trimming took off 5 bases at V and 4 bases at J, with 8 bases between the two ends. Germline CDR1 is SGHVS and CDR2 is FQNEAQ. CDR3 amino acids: CASSPNAETQYF. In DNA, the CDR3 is TGTGCCAGCAGCCCAAATGCAGAGACCCAGTACTTC.

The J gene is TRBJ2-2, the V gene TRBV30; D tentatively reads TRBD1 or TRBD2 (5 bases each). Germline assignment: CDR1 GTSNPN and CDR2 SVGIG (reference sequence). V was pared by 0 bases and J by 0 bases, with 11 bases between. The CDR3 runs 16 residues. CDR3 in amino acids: CAWSVLGAANTGELFF. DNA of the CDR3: TGTGCCTGGAGTGTACTAGGGGCGGCGAACACCGGGGAGCTGTTTTTT. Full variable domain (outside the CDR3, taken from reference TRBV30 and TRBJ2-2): SQTIHQWPATLVQPVGSPLSLECTVEGTSNPNLYWYRQAAGRGLQLLFYSVGIGQISSEVPQNLSASRPQDRQFILSSKKLLLSDSGFYLCAWSVLGAANTGELFFGEGSRLTVL.

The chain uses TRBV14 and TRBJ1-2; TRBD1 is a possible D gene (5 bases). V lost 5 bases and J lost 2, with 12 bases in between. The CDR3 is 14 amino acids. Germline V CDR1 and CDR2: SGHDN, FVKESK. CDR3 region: CASSSSGTNYGYTF. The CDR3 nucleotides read TGTGCCAGCAGCTCTTCCGGGACCAACTATGGCTACACCTTC.

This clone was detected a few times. This CDR3 is CASSPNGQGGAFF. The CDR3 region has the DNA TGTGCCAGCAGTCCCAACGGACAGGGGGGAGCTTTCTTT. V usage is TRBV2 and J usage is TRBJ1-1; 10 bases fit TRBD1. V dropped 5 bases and J dropped 10; count of bases not matched to a gene: 7. The CDR3 runs to 13 residues. From germline, CDR1 is SNHLY and CDR2 FYNNEI. Drawing the rest from reference TRBV2 and TRBJ1-1, the complete variable domain is EPEVTQTPSHQVTQMGQEVILRCVPISNHLYFYWYRQILGQKVEFLVSFYNNEISEKSEIFDDQFSVERPDGSNFTLKIRSTKLEDSAMYFCASSPNGQGGAFFGQGTRLTVV.

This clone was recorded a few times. CDR3 residues: CASSYRGQIRNTEAFF. DNA of the CDR3: TGTGCCAGCAGTTATCGAGGACAGATTCGGAACACTGAAGCTTTCTTT. The J gene is TRBJ1-1, the V gene TRBV6-5; D perhaps matches TRBD1 (6 bases). V lost 3 bases, J lost 1 base, and 15 bases lay in between. This CDR3 region has 16 residues. CDR1 and CDR2 (germline): MNHEY, SVGAGI.

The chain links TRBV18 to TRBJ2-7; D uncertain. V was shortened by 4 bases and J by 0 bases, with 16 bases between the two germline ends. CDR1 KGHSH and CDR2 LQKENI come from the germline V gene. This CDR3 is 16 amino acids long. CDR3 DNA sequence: TGTGCCAGCTCACAGTTCTTAGCTCCCAGCTCCTACGAGCAGTACTTC. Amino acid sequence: CASSQFLAPSSYEQYF.

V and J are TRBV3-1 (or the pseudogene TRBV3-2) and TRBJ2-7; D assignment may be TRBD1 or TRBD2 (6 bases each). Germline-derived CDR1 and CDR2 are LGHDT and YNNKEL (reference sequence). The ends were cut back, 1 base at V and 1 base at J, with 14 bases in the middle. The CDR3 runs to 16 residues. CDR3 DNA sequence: TGTGCCAGCAGCCAAGGTAGGGGGGCATGGTCCTACGAGCAGTACTTC. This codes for CASSQGRGAWSYEQYF.

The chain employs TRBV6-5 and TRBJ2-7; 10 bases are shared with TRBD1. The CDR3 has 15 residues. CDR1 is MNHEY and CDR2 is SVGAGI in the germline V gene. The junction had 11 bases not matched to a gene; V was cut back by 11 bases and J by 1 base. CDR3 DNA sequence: TGTGCCTTAACCTTGACAGGGGGCTTATCCTACGAGCAGTACTTC. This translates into CALTLTGGLSYEQYF.

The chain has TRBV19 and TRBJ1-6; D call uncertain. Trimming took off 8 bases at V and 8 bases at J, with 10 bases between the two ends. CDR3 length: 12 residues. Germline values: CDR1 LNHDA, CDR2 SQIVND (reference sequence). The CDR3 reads CASHSRYSPLHF. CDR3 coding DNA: TGTGCCAGTCACAGTAGATATTCACCCCTCCACTTT.

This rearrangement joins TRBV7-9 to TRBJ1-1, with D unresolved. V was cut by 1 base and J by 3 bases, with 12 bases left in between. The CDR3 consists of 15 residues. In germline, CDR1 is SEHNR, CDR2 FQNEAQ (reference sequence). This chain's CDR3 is CASSLEGLRDTEAFF. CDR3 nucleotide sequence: TGTGCCAGCAGCTTAGAGGGCTTGAGGGACACTGAAGCTTTCTTT.

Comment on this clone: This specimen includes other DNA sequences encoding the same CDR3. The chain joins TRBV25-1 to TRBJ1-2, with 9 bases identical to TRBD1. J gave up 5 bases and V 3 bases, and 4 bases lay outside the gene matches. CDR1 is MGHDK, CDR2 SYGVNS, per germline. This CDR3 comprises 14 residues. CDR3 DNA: TGTGCCAGCAGTGAGGGGACAGGGCCTTATGGCTACACCTTC. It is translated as CASSEGTGPYGYTF.

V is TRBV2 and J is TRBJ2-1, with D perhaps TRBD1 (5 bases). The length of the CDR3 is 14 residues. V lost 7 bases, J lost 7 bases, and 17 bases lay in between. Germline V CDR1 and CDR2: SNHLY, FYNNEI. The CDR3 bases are TGTGCCAGCAAAGGGGCCAGCTTGAGGAATGAGCAGTTCTTC. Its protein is CASKGASLRNEQFF.

The CDR3 coding sequence is TGTGCCACTAAGAGACAGGGTCCGTTGAACACTGAAGCTTTCTTT. This codes for CATKRQGPLNTEAFF. This chain uses TRBV27 with TRBJ1-1; 7 positions agree with TRBD1. The V gene's germline CDR1 is MNHEY and CDR2 SMNVEV (reference sequence). This CDR3 has 15 amino acids. The V and J ends lost 10 bases and 0 bases, in that order; junction bases with no gene match: 11.

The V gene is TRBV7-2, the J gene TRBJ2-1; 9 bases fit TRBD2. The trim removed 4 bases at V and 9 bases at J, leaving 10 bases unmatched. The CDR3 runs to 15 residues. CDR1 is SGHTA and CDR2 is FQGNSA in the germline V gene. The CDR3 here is CASSSLAGVEGEQFF. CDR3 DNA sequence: TGTGCCAGCAGCTCTTTAGCGGGAGTAGAAGGTGAGCAGTTCTTC.

The CDR3 reads CASSFRRGANNEQFF. The CDR3 DNA follows: TGTGCCAGCAGTTTTAGGAGGGGCGCCAACAATGAGCAGTTCTTC. The chain joins TRBV27 to TRBJ2-1; possibly TRBD2 for D (6 bases). The CDR3 spans 15 residues. Germline V lookup: CDR1 MNHEY, CDR2 SMNVEV (reference sequence). V was cut by 3 bases and J by 5 bases, with 14 bases left in between.

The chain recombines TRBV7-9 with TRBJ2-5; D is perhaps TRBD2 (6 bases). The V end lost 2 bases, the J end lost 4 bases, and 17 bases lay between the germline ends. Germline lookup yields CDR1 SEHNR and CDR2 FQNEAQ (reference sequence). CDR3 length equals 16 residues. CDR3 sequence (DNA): TGTGCCAGCAGCTTAAGTCTAGGAGGGAATTTAGAGACCCAGTACTTC. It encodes CASSLSLGGNLETQYF. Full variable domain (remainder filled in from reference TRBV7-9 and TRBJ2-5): DTGVSQNPRHKITKRGQNVTFRCDPISEHNRLYWYRQTLGQGPEFLTYFQNEAQLEKSRLLSDRFSAERPKGSFSTLEIQRTEQGDSAMYLCASSLSLGGNLETQYFGPGTRLLVL.

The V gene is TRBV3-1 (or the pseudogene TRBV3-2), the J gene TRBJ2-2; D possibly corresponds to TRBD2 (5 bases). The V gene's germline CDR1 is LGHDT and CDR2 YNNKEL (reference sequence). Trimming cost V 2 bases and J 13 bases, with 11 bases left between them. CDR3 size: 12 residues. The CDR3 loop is CASSQSRGGLFF. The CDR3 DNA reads TGTGCCAGCAGCCAATCCCGTGGAGGGCTGTTTTTT.

The CDR3, as DNA: TGCAGTGCTAGTCCCCAGGGGGTTAAGCAGTTCTTC. Amino acid sequence: CSASPQGVKQFF. V usage is TRBV20-1 and J usage is TRBJ2-1; 7 bases align to TRBD1. The CDR3 is 12 amino acids. Germline lookup yields CDR1 DFQATT and CDR2 SNEGSKA (reference sequence). J gave up 11 bases and V 3 bases, and 7 bases lay outside the gene matches.

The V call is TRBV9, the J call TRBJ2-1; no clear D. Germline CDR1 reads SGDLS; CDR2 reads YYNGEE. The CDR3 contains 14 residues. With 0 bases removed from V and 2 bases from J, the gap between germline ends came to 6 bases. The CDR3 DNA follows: TGTGCCAGCAGCGTAGGACGTACCTACAATGAGCAGTTCTTC. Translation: CASSVGRTYNEQFF.

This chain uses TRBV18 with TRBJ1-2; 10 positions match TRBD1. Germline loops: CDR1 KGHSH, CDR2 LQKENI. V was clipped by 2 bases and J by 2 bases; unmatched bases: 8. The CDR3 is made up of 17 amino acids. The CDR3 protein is CASSPNAGQGRNYGYTF. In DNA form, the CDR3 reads TGTGCCAGCTCACCAAACGCGGGACAGGGGCGGAACTATGGCTACACCTTC.

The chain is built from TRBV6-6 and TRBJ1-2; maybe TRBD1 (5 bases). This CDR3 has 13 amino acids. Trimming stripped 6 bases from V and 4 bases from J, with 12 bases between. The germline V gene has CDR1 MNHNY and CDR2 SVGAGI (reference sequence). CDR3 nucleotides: TGTGCCAGCAGGCAGGGACTGACCTATGGCTACACCTTC. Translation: CASRQGLTYGYTF.

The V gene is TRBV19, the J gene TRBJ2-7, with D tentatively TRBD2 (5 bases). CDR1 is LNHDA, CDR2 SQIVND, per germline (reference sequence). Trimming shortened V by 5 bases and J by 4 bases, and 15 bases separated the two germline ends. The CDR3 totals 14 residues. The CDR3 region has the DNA TGTGCCAGTAGTTCAAAGGACTGGGCTTACGAGCAGTACTTC. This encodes CASSSKDWAYEQYF.

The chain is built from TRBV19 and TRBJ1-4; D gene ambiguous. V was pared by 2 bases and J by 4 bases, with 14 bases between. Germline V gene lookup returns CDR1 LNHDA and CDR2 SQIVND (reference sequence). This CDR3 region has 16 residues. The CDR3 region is CASSISGTAYNEKLFF. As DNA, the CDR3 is TGTGCCAGTAGTATATCGGGAACAGCCTATAATGAAAAACTGTTTTTT.

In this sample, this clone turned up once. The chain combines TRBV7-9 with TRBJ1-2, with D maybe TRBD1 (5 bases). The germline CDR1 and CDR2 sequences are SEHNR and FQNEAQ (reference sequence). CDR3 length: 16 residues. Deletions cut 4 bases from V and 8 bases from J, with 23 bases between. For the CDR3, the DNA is TGTGCCAGCAGCTCTCCTCTTGGGGACCCCAATTCAGGCTACACCTTC. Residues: CASSSPLGDPNSGYTF. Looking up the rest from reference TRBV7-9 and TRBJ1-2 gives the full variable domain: DTGVSQNPRHKITKRGQNVTFRCDPISEHNRLYWYRQTLGQGPEFLTYFQNEAQLEKSRLLSDRFSAERPKGSFSTLEIQRTEQGDSAMYLCASSSPLGDPNSGYTFGSGTRLTVV.

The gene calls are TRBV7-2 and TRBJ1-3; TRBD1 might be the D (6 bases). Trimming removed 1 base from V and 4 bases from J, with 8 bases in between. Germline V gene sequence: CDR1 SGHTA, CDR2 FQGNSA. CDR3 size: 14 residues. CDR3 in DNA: TGTGCCAGCAGCTTAGGGACAGCCGGAAACACCATATATTTT. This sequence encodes CASSLGTAGNTIYF.

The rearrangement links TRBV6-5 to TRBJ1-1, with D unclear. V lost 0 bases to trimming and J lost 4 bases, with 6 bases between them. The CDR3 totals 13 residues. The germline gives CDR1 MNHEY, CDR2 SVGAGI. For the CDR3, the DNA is TGTGCCAGCAGTTACTCGAGAAGCACTGAAGCTTTCTTT. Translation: CASSYSRSTEAFF.